This T cell receptor (beta chain) comes out of a study of identical twins. Study-wide results and caveats: Invariant cells of the MAIT and iNKT types might have partly distorted the zero-insertion analyses. Twin-shared out-of-frame alpha sequences were enriched for low generation probability. Fewer insertions characterized abundant cord blood beta clonotypes, whereas memory repertoires showed none. Models underestimated how often monozygotic twins shared out-of-frame TCR alpha.

One entry per CDR3 protein results from TCRdb running MiXCR on the 5' RACE reads. This sample has about 890,000 distinct CDR3 sequences, with about 12% found just once. This clonotype was observed at least ten times. The target antigen is unknown. V was cut by 10 bases and J by 3 bases, with 18 bases left in between. The CDR3 is 14 residues long. The sample also formed part of further work on yellow fever vaccine responses in identical twins.

The genes are TRBV12-3 or TRBV12-4 and TRBJ1-1; no definite D call. The clonotype was recovered from a woman between 18 and 30 years old in good health. What was sequenced was PBMCs. CDR3 DNA sequence: TGTGCCACCACATCCCCCTTTCGGTACACTGAAGCTTTCTTT. Translation: CATTSPFRYTEAFF.